This TCR beta chain was sequenced for a study of blood T cell repertoires in COVID-19. Overall study: Samples came from the United States, Italy and Spain, spanning acute and convalescent COVID-19.

A word on this clone: Other DNA sequences of this sample code for an identical CDR3.

The length of the CDR3 is 14 residues. With 7 bases clipped from V and 2 bases from J, the junction kept 5 bases outside the gene matches. CDR1 and CDR2 from the germline V gene are MNHEY and SVGAGI. Original handling: Reference gene primer amplification gave estimated nucleated cell counts. Produced via immunoSEQ multiplex PCR; TCRdb's table is partial and in-frame only. That table gives V, J and clone size, and the DNA gave D and trimming. The data contain about 160,000 clones, 70% to 80% of them singletons. The V call is TRBV6-5, the J call TRBJ1-1; 9 bases agree with TRBD1. The sample taken for sequencing was peripheral blood. The TCR originated in a man in his sixties with acute or convalescent COVID-19. DNA of the CDR3: TGTGCCAGCACTCCGGGACAGGGAAACACTGAAGCTTTCTTT. It codes for CASTPGQGNTEAFF.